The rows below give T cell receptor beta chains drawn from one sample of a study of shared clonotypes between healthy human individuals. This table comes from immunoSEQ multiplex PCR, and its TCRdb copy is limited to in-frame clones, with some not included. The data contain 2.3 million or so clones, over 85% of them singletons. The sample consisted of naive CD4+ T cells from PBMCs. These receptors all stem from a man between 18 and 35 years old in good health. Some clones in this sample may be carry-over from other donors' samples. Both conserved end residues are part of each CDR3. D genes are given only for firm matches. Clone size appears in some rows only: once, few, many, or a class for an expanded clone.

cdr3_nt,cdr3_aa,clone_size,d_call,j_call,v_call
TGCGCCAGCAGCTTGACAGCCGGGGGCACTGAAGCTTTCTTT,CASSLTAGGTEAFF,NA,NA,TRBJ1-1,TRBV5-1
TGTGCCAGCAGCTCAGGGTTGTCCGGGGCCAACGTCCTGACTTTC,CASSSGLSGANVLTF,NA,NA,TRBJ2-6,TRBV5-4
TGTGCCAGCTCCAAGGGGCGGAACACCGGGGAGCTGTTTTTT,CASSKGRNTGELFF,NA,NA,TRBJ2-2,TRBV6-5
TGCGCCAGCAGATTTGGACAGGGCTACGAGCAGTACTTC,CASRFGQGYEQYF,NA,TRBD1,TRBJ2-7,TRBV10-2
TGTGCCAGCAGCGGACTACCGACGAACACCGGGGAGCTGTTTTTT,CASSGLPTNTGELFF,few,NA,TRBJ2-2,TRBV9
TGCGCCAGCAGCTTGAGTCAGGGGCTCGGGGAGCAGTACTTC,CASSLSQGLGEQYF,NA,NA,TRBJ2-7,TRBV5-1
TGTGCCAGCAGTTACTCGAACGAACAGGCCAACTATGGCTACACCTTC,CASSYSNEQANYGYTF,NA,NA,TRBJ1-2,TRBV6-5
TGTGCCAGCAGCTTAGCGCAGGGATGGAATGAGCAGTTCTTC,CASSLAQGWNEQFF,NA,NA,TRBJ2-1,TRBV7-9
TGTGCCAGCAGCCAAGAGACGGGGGCCCGGGCGCATGGCTACACCTTC,CASSQETGARAHGYTF,NA,NA,TRBJ1-2,TRBV4-2
TGTGCCAGCAGCAGGGGGCATGGAAACACCATATATTTT,CASSRGHGNTIYF,NA,TRBD1,TRBJ1-3,TRBV30
TGTGCCAGCAGTTACTCCCCCAGCGGAGTTGGCTACACCTTC,CASSYSPSGVGYTF,NA,NA,TRBJ1-2,TRBV6-5
TGTGCCAGCCGGGGGACCAAGGCTTGGGAGACCCAGTACTTC,CASRGTKAWETQYF,once,NA,TRBJ2-5,TRBV28
TGTGCCAGCAGCCCCCTAGCGGGAGTAGAGACCCAGTACTTC,CASSPLAGVETQYF,NA,TRBD2,TRBJ2-5,TRBV2
TGTGCCAGCAGCGATTCACAGGGTATAATAGCCGGGGAGCTGTTTTTT,CASSDSQGIIAGELFF,NA,NA,TRBJ2-2,TRBV7-9
TGTGCCAGCAGCGCGGGCGGGAGTGGGGATCAGCCCCAGCATTTT,CASSAGGSGDQPQHF,NA,NA,TRBJ1-5,TRBV7-8
TGTGCCAGCAGTCCCTCCAGCGGGAGTCGTTCCTACGAGCAGTACTTC,CASSPSSGSRSYEQYF,NA,TRBD2,TRBJ2-7,TRBV28
TGTGCCAGCAGCTCCGGACAGGGTAAGAGCTTC,CASSSGQGKSF,few,TRBD1,TRBJ2-7,TRBV7-9
TGTGCCAGCAGTTTATCGGGGGCAGGGCGATACAATGAGCAGTTCTTC,CASSLSGAGRYNEQFF,once,NA,TRBJ2-1,TRBV27
TGTGCCATCCGAATCACCCTTGGAGTACGGGGCTACACCTTC,CAIRITLGVRGYTF,NA,NA,TRBJ1-2,TRBV10-3
TGTGCCAGCAGCTTAACGTCCAGCGGGAGGGCGGGAGAGACCCAGTACTTC,CASSLTSSGRAGETQYF,NA,TRBD2,TRBJ2-5,TRBV7-3
TGCGCCAGCAGCCCCCCCGGACAGGGACGTGGCTACACCTTC,CASSPPGQGRGYTF,NA,TRBD1,TRBJ1-2,TRBV4-1
TGTGCCAGCAGCGTAGGGCCTAGCGGGAGTTACTACGAGCAGTACTTC,CASSVGPSGSYYEQYF,NA,TRBD2,TRBJ2-7,TRBV9
TGTGCCAGCTCCCCTAAGCGGACAGATACGCAGTATTTT,CASSPKRTDTQYF,NA,NA,TRBJ2-3,TRBV28
TGTGCCAGCAGCTTAGTGGGGCAGGGTAATGAAAAACTGTTTTTT,CASSLVGQGNEKLFF,NA,NA,TRBJ1-4,TRBV5-4
TGCGCCAGCAGATTTGGGACTAGCAATGAAGTTTGGGATACGCAGTATTTT,CASRFGTSNEVWDTQYF,NA,TRBD2,TRBJ2-3,TRBV5-1
TGTGCCAGCAGTACCGGCGGGAGTTCCAGTGGGGAGACCCAGTACTTC,CASSTGGSSSGETQYF,NA,TRBD2,TRBJ2-5,TRBV25-1
TGTGCCAGCAGCTTAGATGGGACAGGGACCTACGAGCAGTACTTC,CASSLDGTGTYEQYF,NA,TRBD1,TRBJ2-7,TRBV11-2
TGTGCCAGCAGCTTAGCAGGGAGGTTGGGTGAAGCTTTCTTT,CASSLAGRLGEAFF,NA,NA,TRBJ1-1,TRBV7-2
TGTGCCAGCAGCCCGCTACAGACAGGACACACTGAAGCTTTCTTT,CASSPLQTGHTEAFF,few,NA,TRBJ1-1,TRBV14
TGTGCCAGCTCACCAGGGACCGGGACAGGGGGCCACGAGCAGTACTTC,CASSPGTGTGGHEQYF,NA,TRBD1,TRBJ2-7,TRBV18